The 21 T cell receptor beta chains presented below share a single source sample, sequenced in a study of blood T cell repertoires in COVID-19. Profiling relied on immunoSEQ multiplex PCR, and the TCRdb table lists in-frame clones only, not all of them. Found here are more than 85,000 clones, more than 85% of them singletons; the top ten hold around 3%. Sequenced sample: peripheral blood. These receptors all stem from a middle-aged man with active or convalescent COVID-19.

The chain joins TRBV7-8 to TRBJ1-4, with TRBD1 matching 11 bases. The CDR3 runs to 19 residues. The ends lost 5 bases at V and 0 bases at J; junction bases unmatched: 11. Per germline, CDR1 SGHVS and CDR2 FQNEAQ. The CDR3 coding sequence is TGTGCCAGCAGCCCTAGGGACAGGGGGGTCGAGGCAACTAATGAAAAACTGTTTTTT. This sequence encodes CASSPRDRGVEATNEKLFF. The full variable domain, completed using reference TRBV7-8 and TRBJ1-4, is GAGVSQSPRYKVAKRGQDVALRCDPISGHVSLFWYQQALGQGPEFLTYFQNEAQLDKSGLPSDRFFAERPEGSVSTLKIQRTQQEDSAVYLCASSPRDRGVEATNEKLFFGSGTQLSVL.

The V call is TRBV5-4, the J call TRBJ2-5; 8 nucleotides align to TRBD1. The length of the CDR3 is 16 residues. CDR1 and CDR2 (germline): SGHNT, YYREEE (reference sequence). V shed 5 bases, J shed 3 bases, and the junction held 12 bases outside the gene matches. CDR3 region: CASSKPGQGREETQYF. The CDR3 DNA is TGTGCCAGCAGTAAACCTGGACAGGGTAGGGAAGAGACCCAGTACTTC. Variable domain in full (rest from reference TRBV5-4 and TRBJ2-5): ETGVTQSPTHLIKTRGQQVTLRCSSQSGHNTVSWYQQALGQGPQFIFQYYREEENGRGNFPPRFSGLQFPNYSSELNVNALELDDSALYLCASSKPGQGREETQYFGPGTRLLVL.

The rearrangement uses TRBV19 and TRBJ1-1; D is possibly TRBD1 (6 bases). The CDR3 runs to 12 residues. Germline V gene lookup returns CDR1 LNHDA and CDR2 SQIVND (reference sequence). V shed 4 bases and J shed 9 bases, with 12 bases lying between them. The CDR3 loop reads CASSTNTGKAFF. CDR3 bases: TGTGCCAGTAGTACTAACACAGGGAAAGCTTTCTTT.

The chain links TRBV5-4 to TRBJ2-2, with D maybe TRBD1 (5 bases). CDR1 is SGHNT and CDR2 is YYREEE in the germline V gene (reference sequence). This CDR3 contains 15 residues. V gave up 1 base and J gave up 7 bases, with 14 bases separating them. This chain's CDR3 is CASSLPGNGGGELFF. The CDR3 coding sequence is TGTGCCAGCAGCTTGCCAGGGAATGGCGGCGGGGAGCTGTTTTTT. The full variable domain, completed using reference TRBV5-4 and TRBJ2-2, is ETGVTQSPTHLIKTRGQQVTLRCSSQSGHNTVSWYQQALGQGPQFIFQYYREEENGRGNFPPRFSGLQFPNYSSELNVNALELDDSALYLCASSLPGNGGGELFFGEGSRLTVL.

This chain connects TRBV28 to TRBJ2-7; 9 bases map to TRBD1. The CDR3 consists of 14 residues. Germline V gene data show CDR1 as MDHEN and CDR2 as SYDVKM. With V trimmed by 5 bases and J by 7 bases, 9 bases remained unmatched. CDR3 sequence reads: CASSPPGQGKEQYF. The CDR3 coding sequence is TGTGCCAGCAGTCCCCCCGGACAGGGGAAAGAGCAGTACTTC.

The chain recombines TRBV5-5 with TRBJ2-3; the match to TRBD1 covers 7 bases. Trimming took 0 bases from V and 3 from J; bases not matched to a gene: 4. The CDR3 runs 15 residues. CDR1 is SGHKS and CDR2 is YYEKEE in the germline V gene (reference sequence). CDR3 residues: CASSLGETGTDTQYF. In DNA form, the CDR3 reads TGTGCCAGCAGCTTGGGGGAGACAGGGACAGATACGCAGTATTTT.

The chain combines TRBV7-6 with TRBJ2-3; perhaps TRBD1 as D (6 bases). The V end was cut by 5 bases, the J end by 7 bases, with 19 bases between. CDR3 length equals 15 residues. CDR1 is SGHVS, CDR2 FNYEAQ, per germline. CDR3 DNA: TGTGCCAGCAGCCTGGACAGCGTAGAGGGGAATACGCAGTATTTT. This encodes CASSLDSVEGNTQYF.

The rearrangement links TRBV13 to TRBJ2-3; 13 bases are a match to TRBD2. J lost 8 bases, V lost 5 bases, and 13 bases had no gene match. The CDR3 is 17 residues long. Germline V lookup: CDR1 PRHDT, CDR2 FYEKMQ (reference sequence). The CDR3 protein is CASSPPSGTSGAGTQYF. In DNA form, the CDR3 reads TGTGCCAGCAGCCCACCCTCCGGGACTAGCGGGGCTGGTACGCAGTATTTT.

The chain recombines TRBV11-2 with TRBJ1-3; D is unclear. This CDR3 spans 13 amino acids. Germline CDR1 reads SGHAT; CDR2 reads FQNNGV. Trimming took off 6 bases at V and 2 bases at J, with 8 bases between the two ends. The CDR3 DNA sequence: TGTGCCAGCAGTTCCACTCCTGGAAACACCATATATTTT. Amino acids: CASSSTPGNTIYF.

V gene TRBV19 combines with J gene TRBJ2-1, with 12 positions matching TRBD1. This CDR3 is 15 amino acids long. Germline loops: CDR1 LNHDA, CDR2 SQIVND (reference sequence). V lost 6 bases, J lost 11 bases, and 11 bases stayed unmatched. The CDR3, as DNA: TGTGCCAGTAGCGTCTCCGGGACAGGGGGCTGGAAGCAGTTCTTC. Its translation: CASSVSGTGGWKQFF.

CDR3 loop: CASSVEGEDTQYF. CDR3 nucleotides: TGTGCCAGCAGCGTAGAAGGAGAAGATACGCAGTATTTT. The chain carries TRBV9 and TRBJ2-3; D is ambiguous. Germline CDR1 and CDR2: SGDLS and YYNGEE. The ends were cut back, 0 bases at V and 5 bases at J, with 7 bases in the middle. The CDR3 runs to 13 residues.

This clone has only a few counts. The CDR3 DNA reads TGCAGTGCTAGTCCTCCGGGACAGGGTTACAATGAGCAGTTCTTC. Its translation is CSASPPGQGYNEQFF. The chain employs TRBV20-1 and TRBJ2-1; 9 bases align to TRBD1. With V trimmed by 3 bases and J by 4 bases, 7 bases remained unmatched. Germline V gene lookup returns CDR1 DFQATT and CDR2 SNEGSKA (reference sequence). The CDR3 extends over 15 amino acids.

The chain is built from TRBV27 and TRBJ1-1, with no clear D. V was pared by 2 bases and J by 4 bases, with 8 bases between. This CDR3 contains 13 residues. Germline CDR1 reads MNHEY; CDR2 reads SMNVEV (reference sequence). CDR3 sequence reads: CASSLTGGTEAFF. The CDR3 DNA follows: TGTGCCAGCAGTTTAACGGGTGGCACTGAAGCTTTCTTT.

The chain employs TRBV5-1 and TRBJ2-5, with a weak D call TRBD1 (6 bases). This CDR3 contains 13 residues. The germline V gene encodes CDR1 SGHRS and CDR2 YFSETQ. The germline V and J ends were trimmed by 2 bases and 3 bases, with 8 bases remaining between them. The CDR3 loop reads CASSFAGEETQYF. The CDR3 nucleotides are TGCGCCAGCAGCTTCGCAGGGGAAGAGACCCAGTACTTC.

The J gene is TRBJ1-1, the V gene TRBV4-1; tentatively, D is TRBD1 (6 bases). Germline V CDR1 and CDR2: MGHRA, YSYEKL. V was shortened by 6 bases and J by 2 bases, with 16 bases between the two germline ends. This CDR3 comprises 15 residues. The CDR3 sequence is CASRGGAKKNTEAFF. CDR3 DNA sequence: TGCGCCAGCAGGGGGGGGGCGAAGAAAAACACTGAAGCTTTCTTT.

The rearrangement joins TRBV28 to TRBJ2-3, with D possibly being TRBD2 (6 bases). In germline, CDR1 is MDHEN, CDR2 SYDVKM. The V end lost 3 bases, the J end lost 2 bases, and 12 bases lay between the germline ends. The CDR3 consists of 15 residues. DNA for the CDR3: TGTGCCAGCAGTTTGGTCGGGGGAACCACAGATACGCAGTATTTT. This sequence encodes CASSLVGGTTDTQYF.

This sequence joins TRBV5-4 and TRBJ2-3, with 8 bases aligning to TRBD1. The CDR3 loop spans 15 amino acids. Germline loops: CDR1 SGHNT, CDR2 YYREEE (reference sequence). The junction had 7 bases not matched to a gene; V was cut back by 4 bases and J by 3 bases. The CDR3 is CASSDGDRPTDTQYF. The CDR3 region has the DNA TGTGCCAGCAGCGACGGGGACAGGCCAACAGATACGCAGTATTTT.

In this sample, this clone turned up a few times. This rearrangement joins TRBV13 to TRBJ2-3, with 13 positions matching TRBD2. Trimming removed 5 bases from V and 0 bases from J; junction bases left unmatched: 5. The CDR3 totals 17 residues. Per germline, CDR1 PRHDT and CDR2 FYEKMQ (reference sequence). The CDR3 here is CASSLRLAGGSTDTQYF. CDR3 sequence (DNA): TGTGCCAGCAGCCTGCGACTAGCGGGGGGTAGCACAGATACGCAGTATTTT.

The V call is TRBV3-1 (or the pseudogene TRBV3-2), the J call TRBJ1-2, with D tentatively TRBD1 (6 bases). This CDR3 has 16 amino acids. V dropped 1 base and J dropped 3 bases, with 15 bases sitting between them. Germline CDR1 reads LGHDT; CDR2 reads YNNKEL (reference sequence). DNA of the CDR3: TGTGCCAGCAGCCAAGTCGATACAGGGCTTGACTATGGCTACACCTTC. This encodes CASSQVDTGLDYGYTF.

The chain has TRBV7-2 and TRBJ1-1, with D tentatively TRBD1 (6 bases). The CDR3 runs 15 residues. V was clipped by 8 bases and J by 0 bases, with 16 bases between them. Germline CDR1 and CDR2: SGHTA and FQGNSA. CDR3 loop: CASLTGMNMNTEAFF. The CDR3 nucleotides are TGTGCCAGCCTGACAGGTATGAACATGAACACTGAAGCTTTCTTT.

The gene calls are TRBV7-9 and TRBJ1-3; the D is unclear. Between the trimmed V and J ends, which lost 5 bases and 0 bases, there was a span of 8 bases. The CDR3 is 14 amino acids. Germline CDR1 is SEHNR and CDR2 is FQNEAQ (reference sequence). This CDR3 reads CASSERISGNTIYF. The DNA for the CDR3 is TGTGCCAGCAGCGAGCGCATCTCTGGAAACACCATATATTTT.